This TCR beta chain was recovered during a study of cytomegalovirus exposure and HLA in healthy donors. This clone was counted only a few times. CDR3 length: 18 amino acids. CDR1 and CDR2 from the germline V gene are SGHDT and YYEEEE. Losses at the gene ends were 1 base for V and 2 bases for J; bases not matched to a gene: 7. 13 Jbeta primers and 60 Vbeta primers were used for the PCR. Generated by immunoSEQ multiplex PCR, the TCRdb table keeps only in-frame clones and is missing some. In the table there are around 72,000 clones, 65% to 70% of which are singletons. The origin of this receptor is a man in his forties in good health and CMV-seropositive. The sample taken for sequencing was PBMCs. This rearrangement joins TRBV5-6 to TRBJ2-6; the match to TRBD1 covers 9 bases. The DNA for the CDR3 is TGTGCCAGCAGCTTGTGGGGGACAGGGCTCCCTGGGGCCAACGTCCTGACTTTC. Translation: CASSLWGTGLPGANVLTF.